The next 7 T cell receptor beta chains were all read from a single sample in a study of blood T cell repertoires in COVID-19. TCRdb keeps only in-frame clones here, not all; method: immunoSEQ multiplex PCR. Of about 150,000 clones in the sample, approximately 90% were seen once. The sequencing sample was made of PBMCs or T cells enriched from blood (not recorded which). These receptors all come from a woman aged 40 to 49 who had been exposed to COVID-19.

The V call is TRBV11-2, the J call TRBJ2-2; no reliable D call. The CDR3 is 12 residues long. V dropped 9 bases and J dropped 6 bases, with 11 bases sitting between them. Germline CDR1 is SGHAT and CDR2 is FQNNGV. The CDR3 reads CARRSESGELFF. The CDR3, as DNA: TGTGCCAGAAGGAGCGAATCCGGGGAGCTGTTTTTT. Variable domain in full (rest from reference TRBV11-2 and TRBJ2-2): EAGVAQSPRYKIIEKRQSVAFWCNPISGHATLYWYQQILGQGPKLLIQFQNNGVVDDSQLPKDRFSAERLKGVDSTLKIQPAKLEDSAVYLCARRSESGELFFGEGSRLTVL.

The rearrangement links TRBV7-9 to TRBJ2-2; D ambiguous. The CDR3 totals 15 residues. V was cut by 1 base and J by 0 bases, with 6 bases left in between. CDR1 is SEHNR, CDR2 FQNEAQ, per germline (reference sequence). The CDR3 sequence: CASSLVGANTGELFF. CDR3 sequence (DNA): TGTGCCAGCAGCTTAGTCGGAGCGAACACCGGGGAGCTGTTTTTT.

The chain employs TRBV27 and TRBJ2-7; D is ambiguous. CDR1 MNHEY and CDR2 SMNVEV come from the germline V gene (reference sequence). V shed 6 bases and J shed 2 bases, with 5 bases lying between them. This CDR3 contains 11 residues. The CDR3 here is CASSGPYEQYF. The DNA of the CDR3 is TGTGCCAGCAGCGGTCCCTACGAGCAGTACTTC.

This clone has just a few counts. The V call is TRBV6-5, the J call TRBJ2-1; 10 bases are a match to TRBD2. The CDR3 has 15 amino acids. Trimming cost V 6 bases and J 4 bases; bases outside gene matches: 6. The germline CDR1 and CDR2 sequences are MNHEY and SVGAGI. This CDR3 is CASRPTSGNYNEQFF. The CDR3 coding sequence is TGTGCCAGCAGGCCTACTAGCGGGAATTACAATGAGCAGTTCTTC.

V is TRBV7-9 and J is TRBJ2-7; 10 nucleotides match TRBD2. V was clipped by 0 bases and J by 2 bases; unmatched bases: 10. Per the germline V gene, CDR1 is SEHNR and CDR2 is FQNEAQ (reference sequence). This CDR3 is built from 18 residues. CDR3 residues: CASSLAPLLAGVTYEQYF. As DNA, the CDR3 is TGTGCCAGCAGCTTAGCCCCCCTTCTAGCGGGAGTAACCTACGAGCAGTACTTC.

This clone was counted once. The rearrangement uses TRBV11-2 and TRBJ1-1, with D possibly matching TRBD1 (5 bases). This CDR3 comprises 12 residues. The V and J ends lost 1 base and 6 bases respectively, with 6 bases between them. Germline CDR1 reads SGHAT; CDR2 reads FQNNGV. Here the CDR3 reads CASSLAGSEAFF. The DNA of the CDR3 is TGTGCCAGCAGCTTAGCAGGGTCTGAAGCTTTCTTT.

The chain's CDR3 is CASRDRENEKLFF. In nucleotides, the CDR3 is TGCGCCAGCAGAGACAGGGAAAATGAAAAACTGTTTTTT. The gene calls are TRBV4-1 and TRBJ1-4; TRBD1 aligns across 7 bases. With V trimmed by 6 bases and J by 5 bases, 3 bases remained unmatched. The CDR3 runs to 13 residues. The germline gives CDR1 MGHRA, CDR2 YSYEKL.